By proportion, the clone carrying this T cell receptor beta chain is medium-sized. Through MiXCR, TCRdb re-clonotyped the PCR reads. The table includes approximately 9,600 clones, 25% to 40% detected once. The sample is drawn from a study of metastatic and nonmetastatic thyroid tumors. Until they underwent thyroid surgery, no patient had received any treatment. V was trimmed by 5 bases and J by 3 bases, leaving 14 bases between them. The CDR3 is made up of 14 amino acids. Germline loops: CDR1 LGHNT, CDR2 FRNRAP. The clonotype comes from a female donor with papillary thyroid cancer or a benign thyroid nodule (not recorded which). Some clones in this sample may be carry-over from other donors' samples. V and J are TRBV12-5 and TRBJ2-7; D is undetermined. The sequencing sample was made of tumor tissue. CDR3 coding DNA: TGTGCTAGTGGTCCCTGTGAGCAGATCTACGAGCAGTACTTC. This gives the protein CASGPCEQIYEQYF. Complete variable domain (other parts from reference TRBV12-5 and TRBJ2-7): DARVTQTPRHKVTEMGQEVTMRCQPILGHNTVFWYRQTMMQGLELLAYFRNRAPLDDSGMPKDRFSAEMPDATLATLKIQPSEPRDSAVYFCASGPCEQIYEQYFGPGTRLTVT.